This T cell receptor (beta chain) was observed in a study of T cell clones after liver transplantation. About the research overall: A pre-transplant mixed lymphocyte reaction with TCRbeta sequencing defined graft-donor-reactive clones followed in post-transplant blood. Regarding the study as a whole: Post-transplant time points were not standardized, so conclusions are preliminary. Graft donor-reactive T cells may have migrated into the graft rather than being deleted.

The assay was immunoSEQ multiplex PCR, and TCRdb's table has in-frame clones only and misses some. Altogether 95,000 to 130,000 clones are present, 90% being singletons, with the ten largest covering more than 0.8%. On this clone: The antigen is undetermined.

V was trimmed by 0 bases and J by 0 bases, leaving 9 bases between them. This CDR3 is built from 15 residues. CDR1 is LGHNA and CDR2 is YSLEER in the germline V gene. Sequences were derived from CD4+ T cells from blood, sampled 12 months after liver transplant. The receptor was derived from a human patient who received a liver transplant. Some T cells may possibly be graft donor cells. The chain employs TRBV4-3 and TRBJ2-7; D gene ambiguous. Here the CDR3 reads CASSQDLGSSYEQYF. CDR3 coding DNA: TGCGCCAGCAGCCAAGACCTCGGCAGCTCCTACGAGCAGTACTTC.